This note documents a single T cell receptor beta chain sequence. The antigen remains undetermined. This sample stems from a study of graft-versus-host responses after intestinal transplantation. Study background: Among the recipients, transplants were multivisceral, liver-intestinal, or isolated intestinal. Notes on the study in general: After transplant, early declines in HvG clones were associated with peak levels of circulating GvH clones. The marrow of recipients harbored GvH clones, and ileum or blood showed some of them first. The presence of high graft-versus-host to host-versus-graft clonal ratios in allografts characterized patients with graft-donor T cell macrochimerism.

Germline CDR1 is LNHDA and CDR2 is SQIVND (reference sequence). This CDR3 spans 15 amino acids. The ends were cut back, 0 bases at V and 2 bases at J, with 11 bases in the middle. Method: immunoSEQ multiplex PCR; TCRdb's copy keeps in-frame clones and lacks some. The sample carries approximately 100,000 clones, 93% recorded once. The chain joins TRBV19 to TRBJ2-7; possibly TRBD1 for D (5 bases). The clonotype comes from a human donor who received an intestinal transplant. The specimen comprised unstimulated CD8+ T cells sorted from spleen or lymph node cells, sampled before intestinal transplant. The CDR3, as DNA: TGTGCCAGTAGTATAGATGTAGGGGTTACCTACGAGCAGTACTTC. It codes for CASSIDVGVTYEQYF.